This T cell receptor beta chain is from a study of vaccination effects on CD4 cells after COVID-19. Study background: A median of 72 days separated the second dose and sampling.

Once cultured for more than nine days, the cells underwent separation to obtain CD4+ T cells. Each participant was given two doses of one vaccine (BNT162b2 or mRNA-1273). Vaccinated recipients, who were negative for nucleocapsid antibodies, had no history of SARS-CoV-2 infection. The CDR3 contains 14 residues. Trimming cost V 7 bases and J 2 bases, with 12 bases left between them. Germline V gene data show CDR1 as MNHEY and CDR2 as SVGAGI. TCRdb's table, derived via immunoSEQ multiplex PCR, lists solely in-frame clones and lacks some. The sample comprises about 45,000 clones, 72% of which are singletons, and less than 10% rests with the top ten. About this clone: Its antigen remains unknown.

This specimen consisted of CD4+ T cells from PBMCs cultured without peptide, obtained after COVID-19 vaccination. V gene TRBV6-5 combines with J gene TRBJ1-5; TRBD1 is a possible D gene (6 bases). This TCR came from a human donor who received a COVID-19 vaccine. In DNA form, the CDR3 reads TGTGCCAGCATGGGAGGGGGAGGCAATCAGCCCCAGCATTTT. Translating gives CASMGGGGNQPQHF.